The clone carrying this TCR beta chain is a singleton in its sample. A read error is possible here, since a much larger clone lies one base away. This specimen belongs to a study of molecular identifiers for immune sequencing clone quantification. In the sort, naive CD8 T cells were defined as CD8+CD4-CCR7+CD45RA+. Bulk TCR library preparation followed previously described methods with listed TCR primers. TCRdb recomputed calls from the PCR reads with MiXCR, one row per CDR3 protein. The sample consists of some 680,000 distinct CDR3 sequences, about 25% of them appearing once. This CDR3 is 12 amino acids long.

The sequence came from a human donor in good health. Some libraries in this study had Jurkat cell RNA spiked in. Sequenced: naive CD8+ T cells from blood, with Jurkat cell RNA spiked in. Subset here: FACS-sorted CD8+CD4-CCR7+CD45RA+ naive T cells. The chain couples TRBV12-3 or TRBV12-4 to TRBJ1-1; D is uncertain. CDR3 nucleotide sequence: TGTGCCAGCACTTTACTGGGCGCTGAAGCTTTCTTT. This gives the protein CASTLLGAEAFF.